A single sample gave rise to the 26 T cell receptor beta chains below, sequenced in a study of CD8 T cells in Susac syndrome. RNA totalling about 0.45 to 1 ug underwent reverse transcription with random hexamers. TCRdb fed the immunoSEQ multiplex PCR reads into MiXCR, producing one record per CDR3 protein. The table includes about 180,000 distinct CDR3 sequences, approximately 96% detected once. The sequencing sample was made of CD4+ T cells from PBMCs. The origin of the receptors is a human donor with multiple sclerosis.

The chain joins TRBV21-1 to TRBJ1-3; TRBD1 was called by the table and not checked on the DNA. TRBV21-1 is designated a pseudogene. The CDR3 contains 13 residues. The CDR3 DNA reads TGTGCCAGCAGCAAAACAGGTGGAAACACCATATATTTT. Encoded protein: CASSKTGGNTIYF.

V gene TRBV5-1 combines with J gene TRBJ2-7; possible D gene TRBD2, 7 bases. V was clipped by 6 bases and J by 5 bases, with 15 bases between them. This CDR3 contains 13 residues. Germline values: CDR1 SGHRS, CDR2 YFSETQ. The CDR3 region has the DNA TGCGCCAGCACTAAGGGGGGGTCGGACGAGCAGTACTTC. This gives the protein CASTKGGSDEQYF.

In this sample, this clonotype turned up a few times. The V call is TRBV5-4, the J call TRBJ1-2; D is possibly TRBD1 (5 bases). The CDR3 covers 13 residues. V lost 1 base and J lost 3, with 7 bases in between. Germline V gene data show CDR1 as SGHNT and CDR2 as YYREEE (reference sequence). Written as DNA, the CDR3 is TGTGCCAGCAGCTTGTCGGGGGACTATGGCTACACCTTC. It encodes CASSLSGDYGYTF.

The J gene is TRBJ1-5, the V gene TRBV15; D is possibly TRBD1 (6 bases). The CDR3 totals 13 residues. Trimming left V 4 bases short and J 6 bases short, with 10 bases between. Germline CDR1 and CDR2: LNHNV and YYDKDF (reference sequence). CDR3 residues: CATSKGEGQPQHF. The DNA of the CDR3 is TGTGCCACCAGCAAGGGGGAGGGTCAGCCCCAGCATTTT.

This chain links TRBV5-4 with TRBJ1-6; the D is unclear. The length of the CDR3 is 15 residues. Germline V gene data show CDR1 as SGHNT and CDR2 as YYREEE (reference sequence). V was trimmed by 1 base and J by 7 bases, leaving 12 bases between them. As DNA, the CDR3 is TGTGCCAGCAGCTTGAAGGGTCCCTCAAATTCACCCCTCCACTTT. Translating it yields CASSLKGPSNSPLHF.

This chain joins TRBV30 and TRBJ1-2; 7 nucleotides match TRBD1. Per germline, CDR1 GTSNPN and CDR2 SVGIG (reference sequence). The trim removed 3 bases at V and 4 bases at J, leaving 5 bases unmatched. There are 13 residues in the CDR3. The DNA for the CDR3 is TGTGCCTGGAGCTTGGGACAGAGCTATGGCTACACCTTC. This gives the protein CAWSLGQSYGYTF.

The chain has TRBV12-3 or TRBV12-4 and TRBJ1-4; D remains unclear. V was cut by 3 bases and J by 10 bases, with 9 bases left in between. The CDR3 is 12 residues long. CDR3 amino acids: CASSFLDGKLFF. CDR3 DNA: TGTGCCAGCAGTTTTTTGGACGGAAAACTGTTTTTT.

This sequence joins TRBV12-5 and TRBJ2-7, with 7 bases fitting TRBD1. J lost 3 bases, V lost 1 base, and 3 bases had no gene match. Germline V gene sequence: CDR1 LGHNT, CDR2 FRNRAP. The CDR3 has 14 amino acids. CDR3 coding DNA: TGTGCTAGTGGTTTGGGGACAGGAAACTACGAGCAGTACTTC. Translated, it gives CASGLGTGNYEQYF.

This clonotype was detected only once. The CDR3 region has the DNA TGCAGTGCCCCCGTGGTAAGGTCAGATACGCAGTATTTT. This gives the protein CSAPVVRSDTQYF. This chain uses TRBV20-1 with TRBJ2-3; D uncertain. Per the germline V gene, CDR1 is DFQATT and CDR2 is SNEGSKA (reference sequence). V lost 6 bases to trimming and J lost 4 bases, with 14 bases between them. This CDR3 contains 13 residues.

The gene calls are TRBV25-1 and TRBJ1-2; no clear D. Germline CDR1 reads MGHDK; CDR2 reads SYGVNS. This CDR3 is 13 amino acids long. The ends were cut back, 1 base at V and 8 bases at J, with 11 bases in the middle. CDR3 in amino acids: CASSESPPIGYTF. CDR3 DNA: TGTGCCAGCAGTGAATCTCCCCCGATAGGCTACACCTTC.

The V and J genes are TRBV20-1 and TRBJ2-1; D is possibly TRBD1 (6 bases). CDR1 and CDR2 from the germline V gene are DFQATT and SNEGSKA (reference sequence). There are 14 residues in the CDR3. V lost 2 bases to trimming and J lost 10 bases, with 18 bases between them. CDR3: CSARYPRVGGEQFF. The CDR3 bases are TGCAGTGCTAGATACCCCCGTGTAGGGGGAGAGCAGTTCTTC.

The V call is TRBV4-3, the J call TRBJ2-7, with D possibly being TRBD2 (7 bases). The CDR3 has 16 amino acids. Germline V gene sequence: CDR1 LGHNA, CDR2 YSLEER. The V and J ends lost 0 bases and 6 bases respectively, with 18 bases between them. The CDR3 DNA reads TGCGCCAGCAGCCAAGAATTTGGCGGGGGCTTCTCCGAGCAGTACTTC. Residues: CASSQEFGGGFSEQYF.

The chain recombines TRBV20-1 with TRBJ2-1; 8 nucleotides match TRBD2. V was clipped by 4 bases and J by 8 bases; unmatched bases: 13. Germline V gives CDR1 DFQATT, CDR2 SNEGSKA (reference sequence). This CDR3 is 15 amino acids long. In nucleotides, the CDR3 is TGCAGTGCTAAAGAACGGGGGGGCCTCTCTGATGAGCAGTTCTTC. This gives the protein CSAKERGGLSDEQFF.

The V call is TRBV30, the J call TRBJ2-1, with 8 bases lining up with TRBD2. The CDR3 is 14 residues long. Germline CDR1 GTSNPN, CDR2 SVGIG (reference sequence). J gave up 6 bases and V 4 bases, and 8 bases lay outside the gene matches. CDR3 DNA: TGTGCCTGGAATGATGGACTAGCTGTCAATGAGCAGTTCTTC. Its translation is CAWNDGLAVNEQFF.

The CDR3 DNA follows: TGTGCCAGCAGTGGGACAGGGGTGGCATGGGAGACCCAGTACTTC. As protein: CASSGTGVAWETQYF. The chain employs TRBV12-3 or TRBV12-4 and TRBJ2-5; 10 bases fit TRBD1. This CDR3 is built from 15 residues. Unmatched junction bases numbered 8, after V lost 5 bases and J lost 5 bases.

The chain has TRBV15 and TRBJ1-1; D ambiguous. The CDR3 has 15 amino acids. Germline V gene sequence: CDR1 LNHNV, CDR2 YYDKDF (reference sequence). Trimming took 1 base from V and 2 from J, leaving 11 bases between them. In nucleotides, the CDR3 is TGTGCCACCAGCAGAGGGGCCAAAATAAACACTGAAGCTTTCTTT. Translated, it gives CATSRGAKINTEAFF.

The chain is built from TRBV20-1 and TRBJ1-6, with D perhaps TRBD1 (5 bases). The CDR3 totals 14 residues. The germline V gene encodes CDR1 DFQATT and CDR2 SNEGSKA (reference sequence). The germline V and J ends were trimmed by 0 bases and 10 bases, with 13 bases remaining between them. This chain's CDR3 is CSARDKGLGSPLHF. The DNA of the CDR3 is TGCAGTGCTAGAGATAAGGGACTAGGATCACCCCTCCACTTT.

This chain links TRBV20-1 with TRBJ2-7; 10 nucleotides agree with TRBD2. Germline loops: CDR1 DFQATT, CDR2 SNEGSKA (reference sequence). V was pared by 5 bases and J by 2 bases, with 3 bases of the junction left unmatched. CDR3 length: 13 residues. DNA for the CDR3: TGCAGTGCTCAACTAGCGGGGACCTACGAGCAGTACTTC. It codes for CSAQLAGTYEQYF.

The chain has TRBV6-4 and TRBJ2-1; 10 bases fit TRBD2. The trim removed 4 bases at V and 9 bases at J, leaving 6 bases unmatched. CDR1 is MRHNA, CDR2 SNTAGT, per germline. This CDR3 region has 14 residues. CDR3 residues: CASSGLAGVSEQFF. CDR3 bases: TGTGCCAGCAGTGGTCTAGCGGGGGTCTCTGAGCAGTTCTTC.

V is TRBV15 and J is TRBJ2-3; TRBD1 matches 7 bases. The CDR3 contains 13 residues. The germline gives CDR1 LNHNV, CDR2 YYDKDF (reference sequence). The J segment lost 6 bases and the V segment lost 4 bases, leaving 4 bases of the junction unmatched. The CDR3 sequence is CATSTGGTDTQYF. The CDR3 bases are TGTGCCACCAGCACAGGGGGTACGGATACGCAGTATTTT.

This chain uses TRBV30 with TRBJ1-5; no definite D call. The V gene lost 1 base and the J gene lost 9 bases, with 13 bases spanning the gap. CDR1 and CDR2 from the germline V gene are GTSNPN and SVGIG (reference sequence). The CDR3 totals 13 residues. The CDR3 DNA reads as TGTGCCTGGAGTGACAGAGCTCCTCCGCCCCAGCATTTT. Amino acids: CAWSDRAPPPQHF.

The chain is built from TRBV30 and TRBJ2-3; 8 bases are shared with TRBD2. The CDR3 consists of 13 residues. The germline CDR1 and CDR2 sequences are GTSNPN and SVGIG (reference sequence). The ends lost 5 bases at V and 6 bases at J; junction bases unmatched: 7. This chain's CDR3 is CAWARGGVDTQYF. DNA of the CDR3: TGTGCCTGGGCACGGGGGGGCGTGGATACGCAGTATTTT.

This clonotype was picked up one time. This rearrangement joins TRBV20-1 to TRBJ2-3; the D is unclear. Germline V lookup: CDR1 DFQATT, CDR2 SNEGSKA (reference sequence). CDR3 size: 14 residues. V lost 0 bases, J lost 2 bases, and 9 bases lay in between. The CDR3 DNA sequence: TGCAGTGCTAGAGATTCCCAGAACACAGATACGCAGTATTTT. It codes for CSARDSQNTDTQYF.

V and J are TRBV19 and TRBJ2-2; no definite D call. The CDR3 has 11 amino acids. Trimming cost V 10 bases and J 1 base, with 4 bases left between them. Germline assignment: CDR1 LNHDA and CDR2 SQIVND (reference sequence). CDR3 in DNA: TGTGCCACTGGGAACACCGGGGAGCTGTTTTTT. This encodes CATGNTGELFF. Using reference TRBV19 and TRBJ2-2 for the parts outside the CDR3, the full variable domain is DGGITQSPKYLFRKEGQNVTLSCEQNLNHDAMYWYRQDPGQGLRLIYYSQIVNDFQKGDIAEGYSVSREKKESFPLTVTSAQKNPTAFYLCATGNTGELFFGEGSRLTVL.

The gene calls are TRBV12-3 or TRBV12-4 and TRBJ1-5; TRBD1 matches at 8 bases. The ends lost 7 bases at V and 3 bases at J; junction bases unmatched: 5. This CDR3 has 14 amino acids. CDR3 loop: CASTPGGFNQPQHF. The CDR3 DNA sequence: TGTGCCAGCACACCAGGGGGCTTCAATCAGCCCCAGCATTTT.

V and J are TRBV30 and TRBJ1-2; 10 bases are a match to TRBD1. Germline assignment: CDR1 GTSNPN and CDR2 SVGIG (reference sequence). V dropped 4 bases and J dropped 8; count of bases not matched to a gene: 10. This CDR3 is built from 14 residues. The CDR3 DNA sequence: TGTGCCTGGAACCCCCTCCCGACAGGGGGCGGCTACACCTTC. Its translation is CAWNPLPTGGGYTF. Full variable domain (outside the CDR3, taken from reference TRBV30 and TRBJ1-2): SQTIHQWPATLVQPVGSPLSLECTVEGTSNPNLYWYRQAAGRGLQLLFYSVGIGQISSEVPQNLSASRPQDRQFILSSKKLLLSDSGFYLCAWNPLPTGGGYTFGSGTRLTVV.